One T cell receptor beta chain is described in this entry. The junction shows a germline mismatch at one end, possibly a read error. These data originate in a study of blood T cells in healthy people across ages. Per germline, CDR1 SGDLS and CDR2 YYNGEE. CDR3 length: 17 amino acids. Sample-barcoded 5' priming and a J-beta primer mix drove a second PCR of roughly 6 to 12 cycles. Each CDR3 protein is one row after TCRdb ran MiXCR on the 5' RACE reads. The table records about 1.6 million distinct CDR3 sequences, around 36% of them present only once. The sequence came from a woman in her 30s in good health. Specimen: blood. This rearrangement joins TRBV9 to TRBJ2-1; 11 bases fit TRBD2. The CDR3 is CASSVGRIAGGYNERFF. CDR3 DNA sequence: TGTGCCAGCAGCGTAGGGAGAATAGCGGGAGGGTACAATGAGCGGTTCTTC. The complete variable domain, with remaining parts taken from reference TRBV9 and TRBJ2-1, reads DSGVTQTPKHLITATGQRVTLRCSPRSGDLSVYWYQQSLDQGLQFLIQYYNGEERAKGNILERFSAQQFPDLHSELNLSSLELGDSALYFCASSVGRIAGGYNERFFGPGTRLTVL.